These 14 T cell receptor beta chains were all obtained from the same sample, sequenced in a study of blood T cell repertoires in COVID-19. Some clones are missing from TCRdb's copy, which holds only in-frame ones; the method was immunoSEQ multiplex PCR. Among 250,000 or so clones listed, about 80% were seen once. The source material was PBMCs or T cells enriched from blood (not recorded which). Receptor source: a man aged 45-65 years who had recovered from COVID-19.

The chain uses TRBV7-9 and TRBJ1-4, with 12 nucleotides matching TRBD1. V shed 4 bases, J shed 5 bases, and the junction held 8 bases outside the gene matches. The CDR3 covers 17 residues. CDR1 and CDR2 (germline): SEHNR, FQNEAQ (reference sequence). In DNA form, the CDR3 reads TGTGCCAGCAGCTCAGAGGGACAGGGGGCATCAAATGAAAAACTGTTTTTT. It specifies CASSSEGQGASNEKLFF.

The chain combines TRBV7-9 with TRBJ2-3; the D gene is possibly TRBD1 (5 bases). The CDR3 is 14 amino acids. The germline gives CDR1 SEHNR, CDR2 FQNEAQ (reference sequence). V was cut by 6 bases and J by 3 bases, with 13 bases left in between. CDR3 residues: CASRGEFWTDTQYF. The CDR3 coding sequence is TGTGCCAGCAGAGGGGAATTTTGGACAGATACGCAGTATTTT.

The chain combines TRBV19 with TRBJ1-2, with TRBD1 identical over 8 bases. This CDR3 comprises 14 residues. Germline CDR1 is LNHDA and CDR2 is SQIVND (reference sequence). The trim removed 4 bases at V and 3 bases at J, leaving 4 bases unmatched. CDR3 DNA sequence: TGTGCCAGTAGTACAACAGGGGGGTACTATGGCTACACCTTC. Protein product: CASSTTGGYYGYTF.

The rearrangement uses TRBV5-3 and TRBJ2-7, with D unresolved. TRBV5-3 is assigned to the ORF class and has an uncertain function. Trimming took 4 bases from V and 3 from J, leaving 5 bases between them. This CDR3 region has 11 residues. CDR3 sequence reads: CARSLNYEQYF. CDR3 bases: TGTGCCAGAAGCCTTAACTACGAGCAGTACTTC.

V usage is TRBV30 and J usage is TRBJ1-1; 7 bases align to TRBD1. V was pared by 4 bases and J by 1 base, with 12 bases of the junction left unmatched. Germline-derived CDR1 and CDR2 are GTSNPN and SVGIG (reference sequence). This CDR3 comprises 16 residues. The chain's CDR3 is CAWKKIGGQWNTEAFF. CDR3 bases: TGTGCCTGGAAAAAAATAGGGGGACAGTGGAACACTGAAGCTTTCTTT.

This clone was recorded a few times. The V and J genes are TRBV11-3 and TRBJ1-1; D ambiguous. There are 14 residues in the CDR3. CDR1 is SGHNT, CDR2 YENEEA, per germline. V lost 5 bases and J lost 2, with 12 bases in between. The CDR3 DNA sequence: TGTGCCAGCAGCCGAACACAGCAAAACACTGAAGCTTTCTTT. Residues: CASSRTQQNTEAFF.

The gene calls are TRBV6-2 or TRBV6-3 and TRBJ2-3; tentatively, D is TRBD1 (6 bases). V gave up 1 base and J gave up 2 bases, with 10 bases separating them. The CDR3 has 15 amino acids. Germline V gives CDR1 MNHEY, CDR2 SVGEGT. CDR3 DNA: TGTGCCAGCAGTTACTTGACAGGCGTCACAGATACGCAGTATTTT. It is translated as CASSYLTGVTDTQYF.

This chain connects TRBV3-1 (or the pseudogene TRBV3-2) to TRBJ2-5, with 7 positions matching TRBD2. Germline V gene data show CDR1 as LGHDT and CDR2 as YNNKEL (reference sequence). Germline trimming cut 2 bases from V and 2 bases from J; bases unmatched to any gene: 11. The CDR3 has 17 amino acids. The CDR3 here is CASSQKVPSGLQETQYF. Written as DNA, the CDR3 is TGTGCCAGCAGCCAAAAGGTCCCTAGCGGTCTTCAAGAGACCCAGTACTTC.

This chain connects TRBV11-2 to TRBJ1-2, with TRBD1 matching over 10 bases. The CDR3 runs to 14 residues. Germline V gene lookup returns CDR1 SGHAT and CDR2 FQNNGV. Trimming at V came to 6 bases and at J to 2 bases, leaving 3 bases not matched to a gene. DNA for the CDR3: TGTGCCAGCAGTAGACAGGGGGCCAACTATGGCTACACCTTC. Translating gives CASSRQGANYGYTF. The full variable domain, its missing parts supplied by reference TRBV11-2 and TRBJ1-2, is EAGVAQSPRYKIIEKRQSVAFWCNPISGHATLYWYQQILGQGPKLLIQFQNNGVVDDSQLPKDRFSAERLKGVDSTLKIQPAKLEDSAVYLCASSRQGANYGYTFGSGTRLTVV.

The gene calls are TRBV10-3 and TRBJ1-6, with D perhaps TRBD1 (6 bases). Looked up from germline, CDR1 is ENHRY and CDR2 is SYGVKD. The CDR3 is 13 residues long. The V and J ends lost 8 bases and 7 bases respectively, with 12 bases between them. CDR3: CAISGGGNSPLHF. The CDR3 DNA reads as TGTGCCATCTCGGGGGGCGGCAATTCACCCCTCCACTTT.

As DNA, the CDR3 is TGTGCCAGCAGTGAAATAACAGGGGGAGGTGAGACCCAGTACTTC. Amino acid sequence: CASSEITGGGETQYF. This rearrangement joins TRBV6-1 to TRBJ2-5; TRBD1 aligns across 8 bases. Per germline, CDR1 MNHNS and CDR2 SASEGT. The CDR3 consists of 15 residues. The J segment lost 5 bases and the V segment lost 2 bases, leaving 7 bases of the junction unmatched.

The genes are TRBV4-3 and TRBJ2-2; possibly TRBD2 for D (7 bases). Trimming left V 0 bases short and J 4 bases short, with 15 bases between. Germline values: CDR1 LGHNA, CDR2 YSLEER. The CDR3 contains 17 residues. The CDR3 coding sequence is TGCGCCAGCAGCCAAGATAGCCACGGGGGGCGCACCGGGGAGCTGTTTTTT. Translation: CASSQDSHGGRTGELFF.

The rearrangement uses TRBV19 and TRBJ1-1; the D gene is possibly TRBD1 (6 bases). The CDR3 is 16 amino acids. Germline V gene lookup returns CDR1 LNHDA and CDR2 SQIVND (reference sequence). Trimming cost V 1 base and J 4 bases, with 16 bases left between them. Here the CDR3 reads CASSIGTGPIGTEAFF. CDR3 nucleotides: TGTGCCAGTAGTATAGGAACAGGGCCGATCGGCACTGAAGCTTTCTTT.

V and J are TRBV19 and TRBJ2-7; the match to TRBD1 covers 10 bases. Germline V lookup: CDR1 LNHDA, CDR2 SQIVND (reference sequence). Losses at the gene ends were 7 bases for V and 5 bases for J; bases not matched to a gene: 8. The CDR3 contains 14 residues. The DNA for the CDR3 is TGTGCCAGTAAAGAGGACAGGGGGACGGACGAGCAGTACTTC. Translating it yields CASKEDRGTDEQYF.